This entry features one TCR beta chain sequence. The antigen is unknown. The sample comes from a study of T cell responses to AZD1222 COVID-19 vaccine. Overall study context: Pooling of second doses given at about 4 or about 12 weeks was done.

Data came from immunoSEQ multiplex PCR; TCRdb stores just in-frame clones and leaves some out. The repertoire consists of roughly 120,000 clones, with over 80% occurring once and the leading ten covering about 14%. Study observations and caveats: Baseline antibody screening turned up just six seropositive AZD1222 recipients.

The clonotype was recovered from an adult in good health. The specimen was peripheral blood, collected on day 0 of AZD1222 vaccination.

The CDR3 sequence: CASSLAGGEKTNEKLFF. The DNA for the CDR3 is TGTGCCAGCAGCTTAGCAGGGGGCGAAAAGACCAATGAAAAACTGTTTTTT. The chain is built from TRBV7-6 and TRBJ1-4; TRBD1 agrees at 7 bases. The CDR3 contains 17 residues. Germline V CDR1 and CDR2: SGHVS, FNYEAQ. V shed 0 bases and J 5 bases; nucleotides not matched to a gene: 9.